There are many counts of the clone carrying this TCR beta chain. What it binds is not known. These data come from a study of regulatory T cells in long-lasting Graves disease. The time point was: newly diagnosed GD, antithyroid drugs for less than 3 months. PBMC RNA served as the TCR library source. The patients were enrolled through endocrinology in Xi'an, China. The CDR3 runs to 14 residues. Deletions cut 2 bases from V and 1 base from J, with 7 bases between. The germline CDR1 and CDR2 sequences are SGHTA and FQGNSA. For TCR beta, libraries came from iRepertoire HTBI primers and Arm-PCR of CDR3 regions. In TCRdb, the multiplex PCR reads were re-called with MiXCR into one record per CDR3 protein. The table has over 200,000 distinct CDR3 sequences, around 20% seen once. Study-wide results and limits: In persistent patients, shared public clonotypes (roughly 2,700) outnumbered those in new patients (approximately 940). TRBV28 was favored in persistent disease, as were TRBJ1-2 and TRBJ2-5. Graves' patients with persistent disease showed TCR diversity lower than patients newly diagnosed.

This sequence was found in a female donor with Graves disease. Sequencing used peripheral blood mononuclear cells (PBMCs), obtained at new diagnosis, from a patient treated with antithyroid drugs. V is TRBV7-2 and J is TRBJ2-3; D may match TRBD1 or TRBD2 (5 bases each). The CDR3 loop reads CASSLMGRTDTQYF. The CDR3 nucleotides are TGTGCCAGCAGCTTAATGGGACGCACAGATACGCAGTATTTT.